These 8 T cell receptor beta chains were all obtained from the same sample, sequenced in a study of cytotoxic CD8 clonotypes in ibrutinib-treated CLL (dated by TCRdb to about 2021). Libraries came from the immunoSEQ multiplex PCR assay. TCRdb retrieved this table from immuneACCESS and kept in-frame rearrangements only. Not all clones are present; in checked studies, unresolved V genes account for under half, and no reason is known for the remainder. The sample table lists 110,000 to 150,000 clones, 80% to 95% of them with a count of one. About a tenth of the sample goes to the ten largest clones. In light of the paper, this sample's time point label describes: eleven to twelve months on ibrutinib. This sample comprised PBMCs, obtained after 12 months of ibrutinib treatment. The receptors come from a human donor with chronic lymphocytic leukemia.

The CDR3, as DNA: TGTGCCAGCTCACCGGGGACAGTCTATGGCTACACCTTC. It encodes CASSPGTVYGYTF. The genes are TRBV18 and TRBJ1-2; 7 bases are a match to TRBD1. V lost 3 bases to trimming and J lost 4 bases; unmatched junction nucleotides: 2. Germline V CDR1 and CDR2: KGHSH, LQKENI. This CDR3 spans 13 amino acids.

The V and J genes are TRBV19 and TRBJ1-1; D remains unclear. This CDR3 has 11 amino acids. Germline CDR1 is LNHDA and CDR2 is SQIVND (reference sequence). Trimming stripped 8 bases from V and 6 bases from J, with 10 bases between. This CDR3 is CASLQTSEAFF. CDR3 DNA: TGTGCCAGTCTGCAAACCTCTGAAGCTTTCTTT.

The rearrangement links TRBV7-2 to TRBJ1-5, with D maybe TRBD1 (5 bases). Trimming removed 2 bases from V and 4 bases from J, with 12 bases in between. Germline CDR1 and CDR2: SGHTA and FQGNSA. CDR3 length: 15 amino acids. The CDR3 loop reads CASSLYTGANQPQHF. The CDR3 DNA sequence: TGTGCCAGCAGCTTATATACAGGCGCAAATCAGCCCCAGCATTTT.

Only one count was recorded for this clone. The gene calls are TRBV11-3 and TRBJ2-1; D might be TRBD1 (5 bases). CDR3 size: 13 residues. The V end lost 3 bases, the J end lost 6 bases, and 9 bases lay between the germline ends. Germline-derived CDR1 and CDR2 are SGHNT and YENEEA. CDR3 sequence (DNA): TGTGCCAGCAGCTTGGGCAGGGCCAATGAGCAGTTCTTC. Its protein product is CASSLGRANEQFF. Filled out from reference TRBV11-3 and TRBJ2-1, the complete variable domain reads EAGVVQSPRYKIIEKKQPVAFWCNPISGHNTLYWYLQNLGQGPELLIRYENEEAVDDSQLPKDRFSAERLKGVDSTLKIQPAELGDSAVYLCASSLGRANEQFFGPGTRLTVL.

This chain joins TRBV6-1 and TRBJ2-7; a weak D match, TRBD1 (6 bases). Looked up from germline, CDR1 is MNHNS and CDR2 is SASEGT. The V end was cut by 3 bases, the J end by 4 bases, with 10 bases between. The CDR3 runs to 13 residues. The chain's CDR3 is CASSEAGTYEQYF. CDR3 DNA: TGTGCCAGCAGTGAGGCAGGGACATACGAGCAGTACTTC.

The chain joins TRBV29-1 to TRBJ1-2; unclear D gene. The germline V gene has CDR1 SQVTM and CDR2 ANQGSEA. Trimming took off 3 bases at V and 3 bases at J, with 11 bases between the two ends. The CDR3 has 13 residues. The CDR3 DNA follows: TGCAGCGTTGAGTTTGTCGGAGACTATGGCTACACCTTC. Its translation is CSVEFVGDYGYTF.

This chain joins TRBV6-5 and TRBJ2-1; D is ambiguous. CDR3 length: 12 residues. The V gene lost 6 bases and the J gene lost 6 bases, with 9 bases spanning the gap. The germline gives CDR1 MNHEY, CDR2 SVGAGI. The CDR3 DNA follows: TGTGCCAGCAGCCTAACGGGCAATGAGCAGTTCTTC. Amino acids: CASSLTGNEQFF.

This CDR3 is CASRRLAGGVDTQYF. The CDR3 coding sequence is TGTGCCAGCAGGAGACTAGCGGGAGGCGTAGATACGCAGTATTTT. V is TRBV6-1 and J is TRBJ2-3; 13 bases fit TRBD2. Per germline, CDR1 MNHNS and CDR2 SASEGT. This CDR3 is built from 15 residues. The junction had 5 bases not matched to a gene; V was cut back by 6 bases and J by 5 bases.